These 6 T cell receptor beta chains were sequenced from one sample in a study of breast tumors, draining lymph nodes, adjacent tissues. Breast cancer patients provided tissue from their axillary draining lymph nodes. TCRdb itself ran the multiplex PCR reads through MiXCR, one entry per CDR3 protein. The sample has around 130,000 distinct CDR3 sequences, 21% seen once. The sequencing input was axillary lymph node tissue. The receptors stem from a female donor with breast cancer. Some clones in this sample may be carry-over from other donors' samples.

The chain uses TRBV5-6 and TRBJ1-1, with D unclear. Germline CDR1 and CDR2: SGHDT and YYEEEE. Trimming removed 4 bases at V and 11 bases at J, with 15 bases between. There are 12 residues in the CDR3. CDR3 residues: CASSPGLSLAFF. In nucleotides, the CDR3 is TGTGCCAGCAGCCCGGGTCTCAGTTTGGCTTTCTTT.

Points on this clonotype: This sequence may be a read error, since a much larger clone differs from it by one base. The chain carries TRBV19 and TRBJ2-7, with 8 bases lining up with TRBD1. The CDR3 is 14 residues long. The V segment lost 4 bases and the J segment 2 bases; nucleotides outside the gene matches: 4. Looked up from germline, CDR1 is LNHDA and CDR2 is SQIVND (reference sequence). CDR3 region: CASSSTGGTYEQYF. The CDR3 coding sequence is TGTGCCAGTAGTAGTACAGGGGGGACCTACGAGCAGTACTTC.

This clonotype was observed many times. V is TRBV7-2 and J is TRBJ2-5; no clear D gene. V lost 4 bases, J lost 4 bases, and 10 bases lay in between. CDR1 SGHTA and CDR2 FQGNSA come from the germline V gene. The CDR3 consists of 13 residues. CDR3 residues: CASSSQKAETQYF. CDR3 in DNA: TGTGCCAGCAGCTCTCAGAAGGCAGAGACCCAGTACTTC. Together with reference TRBV7-2 and TRBJ2-5, the CDR3 gives the full variable domain: GAGVSQSPSNKVTEKGKDVELRCDPISGHTALYWYRQSLGQGLEFLIYFQGNSAPDKSGLPSDRFSAERTGGSVSTLTIQRTQQEDSAVYLCASSSQKAETQYFGPGTRLLVL.

As regards this clonotype: Possible read error: a much larger clone is one base away. Because it lacks the conserved phenylalanine or tryptophan at the end, this CDR3 is likely a read error. The genes are TRBV11-3 and TRBJ2-2; no clear D. The CDR3 extends over 13 amino acids. The ends were cut back, 1 base at V and 4 bases at J, with 4 bases in the middle. Germline CDR1 and CDR2: SGHNT and YENEEA. The CDR3 region has the DNA TGTGCCAGCAGCTTAGGCATCACCGGGGAGCTGTTTTCT. Encoded protein: CASSLGITGELFS.

For this clonotype: A much more abundant neighbour one base away suggests this may be a read error. The chain carries TRBV9 and TRBJ2-6; 13 bases are shared with TRBD2. This CDR3 is built from 20 residues. CDR1 and CDR2 from the germline V gene are SGDLS and YYNGEE. Trimming removed 4 bases from V and 1 base from J; junction bases left unmatched: 11. The CDR3 protein is CASSRTSGLAGESGANVLTF. The CDR3 nucleotides are TGTGCCAGCAGCCGGACTTCAGGACTAGCGGGAGAGTCTGGGGCCAACGTCCTGACTTTC.

This clonotype was observed at least ten times. This chain connects TRBV3-1 to TRBJ1-6; D may be TRBD1 (5 bases). The germline V gene encodes CDR1 LGHDT and CDR2 YNNKEL (reference sequence). With 5 bases removed from V and 5 bases from J, the gap between germline ends came to 13 bases. The CDR3 spans 15 residues. CDR3 nucleotides: TGTGCCAGCAGCTACTCTGGGACCAATAATTCACCCCTCCACTTT. Protein product: CASSYSGTNNSPLHF.